The TCR beta chain under discussion was sequenced for a study of blood T cell repertoires in COVID-19. Study in general: Samples representing acute and convalescent COVID-19 were sourced from the United States, Italy and Spain. PBMCs, B-cell-depleted T cells, or T cells were the source of the cDNA or gDNA that made up the material.

In the authors' workflow: Using reference gene primer amplification, nucleated cell counts were estimated. This table comes from immunoSEQ multiplex PCR, and its TCRdb copy is limited to in-frame clones, with some not included. V and J calls and clone size are given by that table; D and trimming were obtained from the DNA. Here the sample spans under 85,000 clones, about 81% being singletons. The CDR3 length is 13 residues. Germline assignment: CDR1 SNHLY and CDR2 FYNNEI. The trim removed 5 bases at V and 6 bases at J, leaving 5 bases unmatched. This sequence was found in a man at least 80 years old with acute or convalescent COVID-19. Source material: peripheral blood. This chain connects TRBV2 to TRBJ1-1; 8 bases fit TRBD1. CDR3 loop: CASSRQGLSEAFF. CDR3 DNA sequence: TGTGCCAGCAGTCGACAGGGGTTGTCTGAAGCTTTCTTT.